What follows is one T cell receptor beta chain and its context. Other DNA sequences in this sample translate to the same CDR3. Produced via immunoSEQ multiplex PCR; TCRdb's table is partial and in-frame only. The data contain fewer than 250,000 clones, around 84% of them seen just once; the ten biggest clones take up about 3.5%. This entry belongs to a study of blood T cell repertoires in COVID-19. The CDR3 has 15 amino acids. The J segment lost 3 bases and the V segment lost 1 base, leaving 2 bases of the junction unmatched. From germline, CDR1 is MDHEN and CDR2 SYDVKM. The sample consisted of PBMCs or T cells enriched from blood (not recorded which). The TCR originated in a woman under 40 who had recovered from COVID-19. This chain connects TRBV28 to TRBJ1-1; TRBD1 matches 10 bases. This chain's CDR3 is CASSLSGTGDTEAFF. CDR3 DNA: TGTGCCAGCAGTTTATCGGGGACAGGGGACACTGAAGCTTTCTTT.